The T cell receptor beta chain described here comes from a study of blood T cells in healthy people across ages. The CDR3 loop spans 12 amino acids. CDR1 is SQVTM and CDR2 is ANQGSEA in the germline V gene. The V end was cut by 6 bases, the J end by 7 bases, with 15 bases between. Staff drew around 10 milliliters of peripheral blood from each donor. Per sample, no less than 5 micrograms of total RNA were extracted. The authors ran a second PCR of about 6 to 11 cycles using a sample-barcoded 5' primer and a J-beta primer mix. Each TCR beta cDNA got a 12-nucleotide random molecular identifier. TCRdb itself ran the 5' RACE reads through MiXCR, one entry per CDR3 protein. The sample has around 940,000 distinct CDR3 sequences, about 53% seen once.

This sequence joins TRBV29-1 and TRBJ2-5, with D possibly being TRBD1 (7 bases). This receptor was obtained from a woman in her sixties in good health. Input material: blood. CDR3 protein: CSVDEQGGTQYF. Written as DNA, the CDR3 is TGCAGCGTGGACGAGCAGGGGGGGACCCAGTACTTC.